This T cell receptor beta chain was captured by sequencing in a study of blood T cell repertoires in COVID-19. Study context: Spain, Italy and the United States supplied samples that represented acute and convalescent COVID-19. Sample material is recorded as cDNA or gDNA derived from T cells, B-cell-depleted T cells, or PBMCs.

This clone was detected a few times. Authors' processing steps: Researchers report that nucleated cell counts were estimated from reference gene primer amplification. Produced via immunoSEQ multiplex PCR; TCRdb's table is partial and in-frame only. That table furnishes V, J and clone size, whereas the DNA furnished D and trimming. The top ten hold 15% to 20% of the sample, which has approximately 80,000 clones, 76% seen once. Trimming stripped 5 bases from V and 4 bases from J, with 8 bases between. Per germline, CDR1 MNHEY and CDR2 SVGEGT. The CDR3 is 12 residues long. Source material: peripheral blood. The TCR sequence derives from a man in his 70s with active or convalescent COVID-19. The chain has TRBV6-2 or TRBV6-3 and TRBJ1-2, with D possibly being TRBD1 (6 bases). This chain's CDR3 is CASSGTTYGYTF. CDR3 bases: TGTGCCAGCAGTGGGACAACCTATGGCTACACCTTC.